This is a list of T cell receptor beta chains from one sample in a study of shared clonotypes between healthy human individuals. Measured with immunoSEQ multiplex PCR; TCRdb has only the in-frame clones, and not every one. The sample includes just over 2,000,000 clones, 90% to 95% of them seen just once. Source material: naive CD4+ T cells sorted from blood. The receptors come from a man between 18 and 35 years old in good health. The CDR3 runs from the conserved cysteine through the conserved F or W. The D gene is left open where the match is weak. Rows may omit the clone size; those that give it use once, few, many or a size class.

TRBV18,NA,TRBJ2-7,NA,TGTGCCAGCTCACCACGAAGGGGACAGGAGCGGGACTACGAGCAGTACTTC,CASSPRRGQERDYEQYF
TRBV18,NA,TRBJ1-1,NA,TGTGCCAGCTCGGTGGGAGGACCGAACACTGAAGCTTTCTTT,CASSVGGPNTEAFF
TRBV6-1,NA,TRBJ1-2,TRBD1,TGTGCCAGCCGCCACAGGGGAGGTAACTATGGCTACACCTTC,CASRHRGGNYGYTF
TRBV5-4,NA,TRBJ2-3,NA,TGTGCCAGCAGCTTGGCTAGTCGGACAGATACGCAGTATTTT,CASSLASRTDTQYF
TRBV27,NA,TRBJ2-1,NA,TGTGCCAGCAGTTTTCGGGATGAGCAGTTCTTC,CASSFRDEQFF
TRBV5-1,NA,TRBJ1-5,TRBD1,TGCGCCAGCAGCCTCGGGACAGGGGCTGATCAGCCCCAGCATTTT,CASSLGTGADQPQHF
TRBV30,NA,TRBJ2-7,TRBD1,TGTGCCTGGAGTGAGCCTAACAGGGGCCCGTACTACGAGCAGTACTTC,CAWSEPNRGPYYEQYF
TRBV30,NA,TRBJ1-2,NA,TGTGCCTGGAGGCAAGGGGGAGGGGACTATGGCTACACCTTC,CAWRQGGGDYGYTF
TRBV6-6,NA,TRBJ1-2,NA,TGTGCCAGCAGTGACCCAAACAGGAGAAACTATGGCTACACCTTC,CASSDPNRRNYGYTF
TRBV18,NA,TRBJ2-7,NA,TGTGCCAGCTCACCGCAGTTCTACGAGCAGTACTTC,CASSPQFYEQYF
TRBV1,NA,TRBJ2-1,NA,TGCACCAGCAGCCGGGAGGGAACTAGCGGGGCCTTCAATGAGCAGTTCTTC,CTSSREGTSGAFNEQFF
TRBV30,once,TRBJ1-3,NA,TGTGCCTGGAGTGGGGGATCTTTGAACTCTGGAAACACCATATATTTT,CAWSGGSLNSGNTIYF
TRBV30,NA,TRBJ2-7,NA,TGTGCCTGGAGTAAAAACATTGGCGAGCAGTACTTC,CAWSKNIGEQYF
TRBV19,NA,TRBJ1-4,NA,TGTGCCAGTACCGGGGCGGATGAAAAACTGTTTTTT,CASTGADEKLFF
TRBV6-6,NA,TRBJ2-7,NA,TGTGCCAGCAGTAACGGACAGCCCTACGAGCAGTACTTC,CASSNGQPYEQYF
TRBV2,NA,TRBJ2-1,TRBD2,TGTGCCAGCAGTGCGTCCGGGACTAGCTATTATGAGCAGTTCTTC,CASSASGTSYYEQFF
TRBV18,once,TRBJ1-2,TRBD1,TGTGCCAGCTCACCGCCGACAGGGGGAATAGCTAACTATGGCTACACCTTC,CASSPPTGGIANYGYTF
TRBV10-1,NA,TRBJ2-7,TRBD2,TGCGCCAGCAGTGAGTGGACTAGCGGCGAGCAGTACTTC,CASSEWTSGEQYF
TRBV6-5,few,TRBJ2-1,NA,TGTGCCAGCAGCCCACTAGCTTACAATGAGCAGTTCTTC,CASSPLAYNEQFF
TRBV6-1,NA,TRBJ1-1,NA,TGTGCCAGCAGTGCAGGTAACACTGAAGCTTTCTTT,CASSAGNTEAFF
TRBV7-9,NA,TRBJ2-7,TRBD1,TGTGCCAGCAGCCTTCTAACCGGGACAGCGCCTAACGAGCAGTACTTC,CASSLLTGTAPNEQYF
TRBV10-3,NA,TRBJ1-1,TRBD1,TGTGCCATCAGTGAGTCATTCGGTCGGACAGGGGAAAACACTGAAGCTTTCTTT,CAISESFGRTGENTEAFF
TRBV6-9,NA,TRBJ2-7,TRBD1,TGTGCCAGCACCGAGGGGGCCCAGTACGAGCAGTACTTC,CASTEGAQYEQYF
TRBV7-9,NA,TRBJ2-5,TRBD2,TGTGCCAGCAGCCCTGAGGGGACTATCCAAGAGACCCAGTACTTC,CASSPEGTIQETQYF
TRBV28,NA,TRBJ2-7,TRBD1,TGTGCCAGCAGTTTATGGTTAGGGGACAGGGGGCGGAACGAGCAGTACTTC,CASSLWLGDRGRNEQYF
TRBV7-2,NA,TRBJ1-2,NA,TGTGCCAGCAGACCCATGCGGGGGCCGTCTAACTATGGCTACACCTTC,CASRPMRGPSNYGYTF
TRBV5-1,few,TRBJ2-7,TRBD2,TGCGCCAGCAGCACAGGACTAGCGGGAGGACTGTTGCTCTACGAGCAGTACTTC,CASSTGLAGGLLLYEQYF